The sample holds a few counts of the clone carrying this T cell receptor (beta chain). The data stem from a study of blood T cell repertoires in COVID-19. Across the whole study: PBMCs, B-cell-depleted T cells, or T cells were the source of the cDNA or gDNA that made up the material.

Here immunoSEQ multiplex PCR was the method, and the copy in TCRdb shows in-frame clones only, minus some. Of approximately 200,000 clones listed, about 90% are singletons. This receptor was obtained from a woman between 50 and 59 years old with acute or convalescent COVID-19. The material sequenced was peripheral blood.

For the CDR3, the DNA is TGTGCCAGCAGTCCCCTAGCGGGGGGCTTAGAGACCCAGTACTTC. It translates to CASSPLAGGLETQYF. The chain joins TRBV27 to TRBJ2-5; 11 nucleotides agree with TRBD2. Per the germline V gene, CDR1 is MNHEY and CDR2 is SMNVEV (reference sequence). The CDR3 is 15 amino acids. J was trimmed by 4 bases and V by 5 bases; bases with no gene match: 6.